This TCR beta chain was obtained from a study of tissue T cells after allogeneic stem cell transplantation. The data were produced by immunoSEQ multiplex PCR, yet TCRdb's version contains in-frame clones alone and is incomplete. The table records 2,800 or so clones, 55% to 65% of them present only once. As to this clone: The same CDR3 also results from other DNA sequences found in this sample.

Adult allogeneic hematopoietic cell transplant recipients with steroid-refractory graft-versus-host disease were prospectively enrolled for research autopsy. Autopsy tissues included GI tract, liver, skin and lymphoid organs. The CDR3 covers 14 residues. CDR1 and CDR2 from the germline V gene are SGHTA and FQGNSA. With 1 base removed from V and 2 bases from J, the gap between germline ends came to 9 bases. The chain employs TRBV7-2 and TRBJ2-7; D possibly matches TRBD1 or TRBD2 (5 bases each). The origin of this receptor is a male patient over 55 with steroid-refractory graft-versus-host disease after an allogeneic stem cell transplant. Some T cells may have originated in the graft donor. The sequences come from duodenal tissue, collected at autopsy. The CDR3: CASSLGGEPYEQYF. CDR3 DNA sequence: TGTGCCAGCAGCTTAGGAGGGGAGCCCTACGAGCAGTACTTC.